Presented here are 26 T cell receptor beta chains from one specimen sequenced in a study of beta chain features in type 1 diabetes (dated by TCRdb to the late 2010s). The library was prepared using the immunoSEQ multiplex PCR assay. The High Capacity cDNA Reverse Transcription Kit was used to reverse transcribe all of the isolated RNA, meaning that expressed TCRB transcripts were what got sequenced. This immuneACCESS table, as held by TCRdb, lists in-frame sequences with V and J called but not all clones. Of the missing ones, under half trace to an unresolved V gene in checked studies; the others have no known cause. For this sample there are about 330,000 clones; approximately 10% appear just once. The biggest ten clones account for roughly 0.014% of the sample. Sequencing was performed on naive CD4+ T cells from blood. The sample's cell subset or site label, decoded: true naive CD4+ T cells. The receptors were gathered from a young woman in good health.

This clone was counted only a few times. This rearrangement joins TRBV11-1 to TRBJ2-4; TRBD2 matches at 11 bases. The V gene's germline CDR1 is SGHAT and CDR2 FQDESV (reference sequence). Trimming took 0 bases from V and 12 from J; bases not matched to a gene: 7. The CDR3 contains 15 residues. The DNA for the CDR3 is TGTGCCAGCAGCTTAGCGACTAGCGGGACTATGGCTCAGTACTTC. Translating gives CASSLATSGTMAQYF.

The table lists this clone with a few counts. V gene TRBV28 combines with J gene TRBJ2-6; no definite D call. The CDR3 sequence is 14 residues long. Germline CDR1 and CDR2: MDHEN and SYDVKM. Trimming took off 5 bases at V and 0 bases at J, with 5 bases between the two ends. CDR3 in DNA: TGTGCCAGCAGTATCCACTCTGGGGCCAACGTCCTGACTTTC. Amino acid sequence: CASSIHSGANVLTF.

This clone was seen a few times. For the CDR3, the DNA is TGTGCCAGCAGTTTAGGCGGGTCCGGGACCCAGTACTTC. Amino acids: CASSLGGSGTQYF. The V call is TRBV27, the J call TRBJ2-5; D is possibly TRBD2 (5 bases). The germline V and J ends were trimmed by 2 bases and 7 bases, with 11 bases remaining between them. The V gene's germline CDR1 is MNHEY and CDR2 SMNVEV (reference sequence). The CDR3 contains 13 residues.

This clone was seen a handful of times. This sequence joins TRBV18 and TRBJ2-7, with 10 bases matching TRBD1. CDR1 is KGHSH and CDR2 is LQKENI in the germline V gene. The junction had 6 bases not matched to a gene; V was cut back by 2 bases and J by 5 bases. The CDR3 runs to 15 residues. The CDR3, as DNA: TGTGCCAGCTCACCAGTAGGGACAGGGGCCGACGAGCAGTACTTC. This codes for CASSPVGTGADEQYF. Full variable domain (missing parts from reference TRBV18 and TRBJ2-7): NAGVMQNPRHLVRRRGQEARLRCSPMKGHSHVYWYRQLPEEGLKFMVYLQKENIIDESGMPKERFSAEFPKEGPSILRIQQVVRGDSAAYFCASSPVGTGADEQYFGPGTRLTVT.

J is TRBJ1-5 and V is TRBV28; 8 bases are shared with TRBD1. After removal of 10 bases from V and 5 bases from J, the junction contained 7 bases not matched to a gene. Germline V CDR1 and CDR2: MDHEN, SYDVKM. The CDR3 is made up of 13 amino acids. CDR3 in amino acids: CATLATGDQPQHF. In nucleotides, the CDR3 is TGTGCCACCCTAGCGACAGGGGATCAGCCCCAGCATTTT.

This clone has a handful of counts. At one end, the junction sequence differs from germline, possibly due to a read error. The rearrangement links TRBV5-6 to TRBJ2-7; 7 nucleotides agree with TRBD2. Germline CDR1 reads SGHDT; CDR2 reads YYEEEE. The CDR3 has 13 residues. The CDR3 DNA is TGTGCCAGCAGCTCCAGACATATCCGGGACTACCTTTTC. It translates to CASSSRHIRDYLF.

This clone was seen a few times. The same CDR3 is also encoded by other DNA sequences in this sample. The chain carries TRBV18 and TRBJ2-7, with no clear D. Trimming took 0 bases from V and 3 from J, leaving 6 bases between them. CDR1 and CDR2 (germline): KGHSH, LQKENI. This CDR3 region has 13 residues. CDR3 in amino acids: CASSPPPGYEQYF. As DNA, the CDR3 is TGTGCCAGCTCACCACCGCCGGGCTACGAGCAGTACTTC.

The chain recombines TRBV28 with TRBJ1-5, with 8 positions matching TRBD1. The CDR3 loop spans 16 amino acids. Germline loops: CDR1 MDHEN, CDR2 SYDVKM. Unmatched junction bases numbered 11, after V lost 6 bases and J lost 4 bases. The CDR3 DNA sequence: TGTGCCAGCAGCAGTTTGTGGGACAGGACGAATCAGCCCCAGCATTTT. Protein sequence: CASSSLWDRTNQPQHF.

The J gene is TRBJ2-7, the V gene TRBV7-2, with D possibly matching TRBD2 (5 bases). This CDR3 comprises 14 residues. Looked up from germline, CDR1 is SGHTA and CDR2 is FQGNSA. V was shortened by 3 bases and J by 7 bases, with 16 bases between the two germline ends. CDR3 in amino acids: CASSFRETSGEQYF. The CDR3 DNA reads TGTGCCAGCAGCTTTCGGGAAACTTCGGGTGAGCAGTACTTC.

This chain uses TRBV27 with TRBJ1-2; 8 bases match TRBD1. CDR1 and CDR2 (germline): MNHEY, SMNVEV (reference sequence). This CDR3 contains 17 residues. J was trimmed by 2 bases and V by 5 bases; bases with no gene match: 13. The DNA for the CDR3 is TGTGCCAGCAGTCCAACTTGGACAGGGCGGGGAAACTATGGCTACACCTTC. Its protein product is CASSPTWTGRGNYGYTF.

CDR3 nucleotides: TGTGCCAGCAGCCAAGACGGCTATGGCTACACCTTC. This translates into CASSQDGYGYTF. The V gene is TRBV4-2, the J gene TRBJ1-2; D ambiguous. Germline V gives CDR1 LGHNA, CDR2 YNFKEQ. The CDR3 is made up of 12 amino acids. V was trimmed by 0 bases and J by 4 bases, leaving 3 bases between them.

This chain connects TRBV30 to TRBJ2-3, with D possibly matching TRBD2 (5 bases). This CDR3 has 14 amino acids. The ends were cut back, 4 bases at V and 5 bases at J, with 16 bases in the middle. Germline loops: CDR1 GTSNPN, CDR2 SVGIG (reference sequence). CDR3 residues: CAWNSGSKVDTQYF. DNA of the CDR3: TGTGCCTGGAACTCGGGGAGTAAGGTAGATACGCAGTATTTT.

This clone showed up just a few times. The chain joins TRBV4-3 to TRBJ2-1; 11 bases agree with TRBD2. This CDR3 region has 15 residues. Germline V CDR1 and CDR2: LGHNA, YSLEER. V shed 5 bases and J 7 bases; nucleotides not matched to a gene: 7. The CDR3 loop reads CASSDSGTSGNEQFF. The CDR3 region has the DNA TGCGCCAGCAGCGACTCCGGGACTAGCGGTAATGAGCAGTTCTTC.

This chain joins TRBV28 and TRBJ2-7; 8 bases are shared with TRBD1. Looked up from germline, CDR1 is MDHEN and CDR2 is SYDVKM. With V trimmed by 6 bases and J by 0 bases, 13 bases remained unmatched. The CDR3 is 17 residues long. CDR3 sequence (DNA): TGTGCCAGCAGCCGGACAGGGCGCGTAGCGGCCTCCTACGAGCAGTACTTC. Translation: CASSRTGRVAASYEQYF.

This clone was counted between two and nine times. The gene calls are TRBV6-6 and TRBJ2-2, with D possibly TRBD1 on 6 matching bases. There are 15 residues in the CDR3. From germline, CDR1 is MNHNY and CDR2 SVGAGI (reference sequence). Trimming removed 5 bases at V and 0 bases at J, with 10 bases between. CDR3 amino acids: CASSAGTTNTGELFF. The CDR3 nucleotides read TGTGCCAGCAGTGCCGGGACAACGAACACCGGGGAGCTGTTTTTT.

This clone was counted between two and nine times. The chain employs TRBV29-1 and TRBJ2-3, with TRBD2 matching over 7 bases. V gave up 6 bases and J gave up 5 bases; unmatched junction bases: 5. The V gene's germline CDR1 is SQVTM and CDR2 ANQGSEA. The CDR3 sequence is 12 residues long. CDR3 amino acids: CSVGLAVDTQYF. Written as DNA, the CDR3 is TGCAGCGTAGGGCTAGCGGTAGATACGCAGTATTTT.

This clone was counted only a few times. The rearrangement joins TRBV14 to TRBJ2-3; a possible D gene is TRBD1 (5 bases). This CDR3 is 16 amino acids long. The germline V gene has CDR1 SGHDN and CDR2 FVKESK. The V gene lost 4 bases and the J gene lost 2 bases, with 16 bases spanning the gap. The CDR3: CASSLGRQHLTDTQYF. CDR3 DNA: TGTGCCAGCAGCCTGGGAAGACAGCACCTCACAGATACGCAGTATTTT.

CDR3 DNA: TGCAGCGTTGCAGGTAGCGGGGGTGGCACAGATACGCAGTATTTT. Translation: CSVAGSGGGTDTQYF. This chain connects TRBV29-1 to TRBJ2-3; TRBD2 matches at 9 bases. The CDR3 length is 15 residues. Germline CDR1 reads SQVTM; CDR2 reads ANQGSEA. The trim removed 4 bases at V and 1 base at J, leaving 6 bases unmatched.

This clone was recorded a few times. V is TRBV29-1 and J is TRBJ2-3; a weak D match, TRBD1 (5 bases). CDR3 length: 13 amino acids. Trimming removed 1 base at V and 3 bases at J, with 8 bases between. Germline V gene sequence: CDR1 SQVTM, CDR2 ANQGSEA. Here the CDR3 reads CSVEARVTDTQYF. The CDR3 coding sequence is TGCAGCGTTGAAGCCAGGGTTACAGATACGCAGTATTTT.

CDR3 DNA sequence: TGTGCCAGTAGCGGAACACTCGGGGAGACCCAGTACTTC. It is translated as CASSGTLGETQYF. The chain has TRBV19 and TRBJ2-5; D not certain. This CDR3 region has 13 residues. V was pared by 6 bases and J by 5 bases, with 13 bases between. Germline CDR1 is LNHDA and CDR2 is SQIVND (reference sequence).

V gene TRBV28 combines with J gene TRBJ2-7; no definite D call. Per the germline V gene, CDR1 is MDHEN and CDR2 is SYDVKM. V lost 5 bases, J lost 4 bases, and 18 bases lay in between. The CDR3 spans 15 residues. CDR3 protein: CASSLRSRVTYEQYF. The CDR3 DNA is TGTGCCAGCAGTCTACGAAGCCGGGTTACTTACGAGCAGTACTTC.

The chain has TRBV30 and TRBJ1-2; D uncertain. Trimming left V 8 bases short and J 4 bases short, with 20 bases between. In germline, CDR1 is GTSNPN, CDR2 SVGIG (reference sequence). The CDR3 totals 14 residues. The CDR3 spells CAGGRGGRSYGYTF. The CDR3 DNA reads TGTGCCGGAGGGCGAGGCGGCCGTTCCTATGGCTACACCTTC. Supplemented by reference TRBV30 and TRBJ1-2, the full variable domain reads SQTIHQWPATLVQPVGSPLSLECTVEGTSNPNLYWYRQAAGRGLQLLFYSVGIGQISSEVPQNLSASRPQDRQFILSSKKLLLSDSGFYLCAGGRGGRSYGYTFGSGTRLTVV.

The chain recombines TRBV5-1 with TRBJ1-1; D gene ambiguous. CDR1 is SGHRS and CDR2 is YFSETQ in the germline V gene. The V gene lost 1 base and the J gene lost 1 base, with 5 bases spanning the gap. This CDR3 is 13 amino acids long. The CDR3 DNA sequence: TGCGCCAGCAGCTTGTTATCGAACACTGAAGCTTTCTTT. It is translated as CASSLLSNTEAFF.

The DNA of the CDR3 is TGTGCCAGCAGTTTCGGGACTAGTGGTCGACAGGAGCTGTTTTTT. Encoded protein: CASSFGTSGRQELFF. This chain links TRBV28 with TRBJ2-2, with TRBD2 matching over 8 bases. The CDR3 spans 15 residues. J gave up 10 bases and V 3 bases, and 10 bases lay outside the gene matches. CDR1 and CDR2 (germline): MDHEN, SYDVKM.

The J gene is TRBJ2-3, the V gene TRBV15, with a possible D match to TRBD1 (5 bases). The CDR3 has 15 residues. Trimming took 0 bases from V and 6 from J, leaving 13 bases between them. In germline, CDR1 is LNHNV, CDR2 YYDKDF (reference sequence). CDR3 amino acids: CATSRDQTVVDTQYF. The CDR3 region has the DNA TGTGCCACCAGCAGAGATCAGACAGTCGTGGATACGCAGTATTTT.

The J gene is TRBJ1-3, the V gene TRBV9; D is undetermined. V was shortened by 5 bases and J by 2 bases, with 14 bases between the two germline ends. CDR1 is SGDLS, CDR2 YYNGEE, per germline. The CDR3 contains 15 residues. This chain's CDR3 is CASRASPGPGNTIYF. The CDR3 nucleotides are TGTGCCAGCAGAGCCAGCCCGGGTCCTGGAAACACCATATATTTT.